This T cell receptor (beta chain) was documented in a study of siplizumab effects on memory and regulatory T cells. Germline V gene sequence: CDR1 SGHTA, CDR2 FQGNSA. Trimming took off 1 base at V and 6 bases at J, with 7 bases between the two ends. The CDR3 runs to 12 residues. The assay was immunoSEQ multiplex PCR, and TCRdb's table has in-frame clones only and misses some. The sample contains 100,000 to 110,000 clones, approximately 92% of which appear only once. Source material: CD4+ T cells sorted from blood. The origin of this receptor is a human donor in good health. This chain joins TRBV7-2 and TRBJ2-7, with unresolved D. This chain's CDR3 is CASSLGRFEQYF. CDR3 DNA: TGTGCCAGCAGCTTAGGGCGGTTCGAGCAGTACTTC.